Below, 22 T cell receptor beta chains from the same sample are listed, as sequenced in a study of spatial heterogeneity in lung cancer. Study findings and constraints: Higher tumor mutation counts went along with higher counts of expanded intratumoral alpha and beta TCRs.

TCRdb fed the 5' RACE reads into MiXCR, producing one record per CDR3 protein. The sample lists 2,500 to 3,500 distinct CDR3 sequences; roughly 6.5% were seen once. These receptors have no known antigen. As for time point: sample taken at primary tumor resection. Sequencing was performed on lung tumor tissue, taken at surgery. The receptors were sampled from a female donor with early-stage non-small cell lung cancer.

Within the sample, this clonotype is medium-sized. The V call is TRBV12-3 or TRBV12-4, the J call TRBJ1-2, with D perhaps matching TRBD1 (5 bases). Trimming left V 3 bases short and J 3 bases short, with 11 bases between. The CDR3 is made up of 14 amino acids. CDR3 coding DNA: TGTGCCAGCAGTTTTGGGGGGGTGGACTATGGCTACACCTTC. It encodes CASSFGGVDYGYTF.

This clonotype is categorized as medium-sized. Here the CDR3 reads CAWSRRVVLDSPLHF. Here the CDR3 DNA reads TGTGCCTGGAGTCGAAGGGTTGTTCTTGATTCACCCCTCCACTTT. The chain links TRBV30 to TRBJ1-6, with D uncertain. This CDR3 comprises 15 residues. Between the trimmed V and J ends, which lost 2 bases and 8 bases, there was a span of 16 bases. Germline V gene data show CDR1 as GTSNPN and CDR2 as SVGIG (reference sequence). Based on the CDR3 plus reference TRBV30 and TRBJ1-6, the full variable domain is SQTIHQWPATLVQPVGSPLSLECTVEGTSNPNLYWYRQAAGRGLQLLFYSVGIGQISSEVPQNLSASRPQDRQFILSSKKLLLSDSGFYLCAWSRRVVLDSPLHFGNGTRLTVT.

By its share, this clonotype is medium-sized. V and J are TRBV3-1 and TRBJ2-2, with 7 bases fitting TRBD2. The ends lost 2 bases at V and 8 bases at J; junction bases unmatched: 17. CDR3 length equals 18 residues. Looked up from germline, CDR1 is LGHDT and CDR2 is YNNKEL (reference sequence). The CDR3, as DNA: TGTGCCAGCAGCCAAAGGTTGAAGGGGCTAGCGGCCAAGGGGGAGCTGTTTTTT. It is translated as CASSQRLKGLAAKGELFF. The whole variable domain, filled in from reference TRBV3-1 and TRBJ2-2, reads DTAVSQTPKYLVTQMGNDKSIKCEQNLGHDTMYWYKQDSKKFLKIMFSYNNKELIINETVPNRFSPKSPDKAHLNLHINSLELGDSAVYFCASSQRLKGLAAKGELFFGEGSRLTVL.

This clonotype has only a few counts. J is TRBJ2-3 and V is TRBV2; TRBD1 matches at 12 bases. Losses at the gene ends were 6 bases for V and 4 bases for J; bases not matched to a gene: 5. Germline CDR1 reads SNHLY; CDR2 reads FYNNEI. The CDR3 covers 15 residues. CDR3 amino acids: CASRGDRGRSDTQYF. The CDR3 coding sequence is TGTGCCAGCAGAGGGGACAGGGGGCGCTCAGATACGCAGTATTTT.

By frequency in the sample, this clonotype is large. This chain links TRBV7-2 with TRBJ1-5; perhaps TRBD1 as D (5 bases). Looked up from germline, CDR1 is SGHTA and CDR2 is FQGNSA. Trimming shortened V by 4 bases and J by 2 bases, and 12 bases separated the two germline ends. The CDR3 has 15 residues. The CDR3 DNA reads as TGTGCCAGCAGCTCTTGGGGGGGTGGCAATCAGCCCCAGCATTTT. It codes for CASSSWGGGNQPQHF.

This clonotype is medium-sized within its sample. This sequence joins TRBV7-2 and TRBJ2-1, with TRBD2 identical over 7 bases. Germline V lookup: CDR1 SGHTA, CDR2 FQGNSA. V lost 0 bases and J lost 3; bases outside the gene matches: 5. CDR3 size: 16 residues. The chain's CDR3 is CASSLANAGVYNEQFF. The CDR3 bases are TGTGCCAGCAGCTTAGCGAACGCGGGGGTCTACAATGAGCAGTTCTTC.

This clonotype rates as medium-sized. CDR3 sequence (DNA): TGTGCCAGCAGCTGGGCCTCCGATCGGACAGCCCTAGGCTCACCCCTCCACTTT. This translates into CASSWASDRTALGSPLHF. The gene calls are TRBV7-2 and TRBJ1-6; weak D call: TRBD1 (6 bases). Trimming cost V 4 bases and J 10 bases, with 26 bases left between them. The CDR3 is 18 residues long. The germline V gene encodes CDR1 SGHTA and CDR2 FQGNSA.

This clonotype was picked up many times. The V call is TRBV20-1, the J call TRBJ2-3; D remains unclear. Trimming shortened V by 2 bases and J by 5 bases, and 5 bases separated the two germline ends. The CDR3 loop spans 11 amino acids. Germline V lookup: CDR1 DFQATT, CDR2 SNEGSKA (reference sequence). In DNA form, the CDR3 reads TGCAGTGCTAGAAGGGAAGATACGCAGTATTTT. Its protein is CSARREDTQYF.

By share, this clonotype ranks as medium-sized. This chain links TRBV10-3 with TRBJ2-2; tentative D call: TRBD2 (6 bases). The length of the CDR3 is 13 residues. V shed 5 bases and J shed 3 bases, with 7 bases lying between them. Germline V lookup: CDR1 ENHRY, CDR2 SYGVKD. Here the CDR3 DNA reads TGTGCCATCAGTTGGGGGGACACCGGGGAGCTGTTTTTT. This translates into CAISWGDTGELFF.

This clonotype rates as large. This chain connects TRBV7-9 to TRBJ1-4, with TRBD1 as a possible D gene (5 bases). Trimming cost V 2 bases and J 3 bases, with 16 bases left between them. The germline gives CDR1 SEHNR, CDR2 FQNEAQ (reference sequence). CDR3 length: 17 residues. DNA of the CDR3: TGTGCCAGCAGCTTACGTCGACCCCTGGGGGCTAATGAAAAACTGTTTTTT. Its translation is CASSLRRPLGANEKLFF.

This clonotype was observed many times. J is TRBJ2-3 and V is TRBV27; no clear D gene. This CDR3 spans 18 amino acids. The germline CDR1 and CDR2 sequences are MNHEY and SMNVEV (reference sequence). Between the trimmed V and J ends, which lost 6 bases and 0 bases, there was a span of 22 bases. The CDR3 reads CASSQPQHTLPSTDTQYF. Written as DNA, the CDR3 is TGTGCCAGCAGCCAACCTCAACATACCCTCCCTAGCACAGATACGCAGTATTTT.

The chain is built from TRBV27 and TRBJ2-2; D unclear. V lost 3 bases to trimming and J lost 6 bases, with 8 bases between them. Germline CDR1 MNHEY, CDR2 SMNVEV (reference sequence). The CDR3 is 13 residues long. CDR3 DNA sequence: TGTGCCAGCAGTTTTTTGGGCCCCGGGGAGCTGTTTTTT. Translated, it gives CASSFLGPGELFF.

This clonotype qualifies as medium-sized. The rearrangement joins TRBV29-1 to TRBJ1-5; 7 positions match TRBD1. The trim removed 6 bases at V and 4 bases at J, leaving 3 bases unmatched. CDR1 and CDR2 (germline): SQVTM, ANQGSEA. CDR3 length equals 12 residues. CDR3 nucleotides: TGCAGCGTGACAGGGTGGAATCAGCCCCAGCATTTT. Amino acids: CSVTGWNQPQHF.

The V gene is TRBV5-1, the J gene TRBJ2-5, with TRBD1 matching over 7 bases. Germline assignment: CDR1 SGHRS and CDR2 YFSETQ. Germline trimming cut 5 bases from V and 3 bases from J; bases unmatched to any gene: 13. CDR3 length: 16 amino acids. The CDR3 region has the DNA TGCGCCAGCAGTTTTGTTGGGACAGACAGGGAAGAGACCCAGTACTTC. Residues: CASSFVGTDREETQYF.

By frequency in the sample, this clonotype is medium-sized. DNA for the CDR3: TGTGCCAGCAGCCCCGAGACAGGGGGCGGCTCCTATAATTCACCCCTCCACTTT. This translates into CASSPETGGGSYNSPLHF. The V and J genes are TRBV9 and TRBJ1-6, with 10 bases fitting TRBD1. Trimming at V came to 4 bases and at J to 0 bases, leaving 7 bases not matched to a gene. Per germline, CDR1 SGDLS and CDR2 YYNGEE. The CDR3 covers 18 residues.

This clonotype is judged medium-sized. This sequence joins TRBV7-2 and TRBJ2-1; a weak D match, TRBD1 (6 bases). This CDR3 region has 13 residues. V was trimmed by 2 bases and J by 9 bases, leaving 11 bases between them. CDR1 and CDR2 (germline): SGHTA, FQGNSA. The CDR3 is CASSLSLGGEQFF. CDR3 in DNA: TGTGCCAGCAGCTTAAGTTTAGGGGGTGAGCAGTTCTTC.

This clonotype is large. CDR3 bases: TGTGCCAGCAGCTTAAGAGTAGCGGGGAGGAGCTCCTACAATGAGCAGTTCTTC. Translated, it gives CASSLRVAGRSSYNEQFF. V gene TRBV7-3 combines with J gene TRBJ2-1; TRBD2 matches at 8 bases. The CDR3 length is 18 residues. V lost 1 base to trimming and J lost 0 bases; unmatched junction nucleotides: 8. Germline CDR1 reads SGHTA; CDR2 reads FQGTGA.

This clonotype is classed as medium-sized. This chain uses TRBV30 with TRBJ2-4, with a weak D call TRBD2 (5 bases). The CDR3 loop spans 13 amino acids. Germline V CDR1 and CDR2: GTSNPN, SVGIG (reference sequence). V lost 5 bases and J lost 6, with 14 bases in between. The CDR3 spells CAWGGLRGNIQYF. The CDR3 nucleotides are TGTGCCTGGGGAGGACTTCGGGGAAACATTCAGTACTTC.

This clonotype was seen a few times. The chain joins TRBV29-1 to TRBJ1-1; TRBD1 agrees at 7 bases. Germline values: CDR1 SQVTM, CDR2 ANQGSEA. V was pared by 6 bases and J by 8 bases, with 0 bases of the junction left unmatched. This CDR3 comprises 9 residues. The CDR3 sequence: CSVDREAFF. The CDR3 DNA reads as TGCAGCGTGGACAGGGAAGCTTTCTTT.

Judged by abundance, this clonotype is medium-sized. This CDR3 is CAWRLFMNEQFF. DNA for the CDR3: TGTGCCTGGAGACTTTTCATGAATGAGCAGTTCTTC. The chain has TRBV30 and TRBJ2-1; D gene unclear. Trimming stripped 3 bases from V and 7 bases from J, with 10 bases between. Germline CDR1 GTSNPN, CDR2 SVGIG (reference sequence). The CDR3 runs to 12 residues.

This clonotype is classed as medium-sized. The chain employs TRBV6-1 and TRBJ2-5; D perhaps matches TRBD1 (5 bases). This CDR3 spans 14 amino acids. V gave up 6 bases and J gave up 1 base, with 12 bases separating them. Germline V gives CDR1 MNHNS, CDR2 SASEGT. The DNA for the CDR3 is TGTGCCAGCAGCTTCAGGGTAGCCCAAGAGACCCAGTACTTC. Translated, it gives CASSFRVAQETQYF.

For this clonotype: The junction departs from the called germline gene at one end, perhaps through a read error. The rearrangement uses TRBV3-1 and TRBJ1-2, with D unclear. This CDR3 has 12 amino acids. Germline V CDR1 and CDR2: LGHDT, YNNKEL (reference sequence). The CDR3 bases are TGTGCCAGCAGCCTTGATAACGATGGCTACACCTTC. It codes for CASSLDNDGYTF.